This T cell receptor beta chain emerged from a study of blood T cells in healthy people across ages. A second PCR, run for 7 to 11 cycles, used a sample-barcoded 5' primer plus a J-beta primer mix. In TCRdb, the 5' RACE reads were re-called with MiXCR into one record per CDR3 protein. The table shows 700,000 to 850,000 distinct CDR3 sequences, with about 55% occurring only once. This clonotype was picked up a small number of times. V lost 0 bases, J lost 2 bases, and 9 bases stayed unmatched. From germline, CDR1 is LNHNV and CDR2 YYDKDF (reference sequence). The CDR3 runs 17 residues. The origin of this receptor is an elderly man in good health. The V call is TRBV15, the J call TRBJ2-7; 8 bases align to TRBD1. The sample consisted of blood. Written as DNA, the CDR3 is TGTGCCACCAGCAGAGATAACTGGGACAGGTGGACCTACGAGCAGTACTTC. It codes for CATSRDNWDRWTYEQYF.